A selection of T cell receptor beta chains follows, all from one sample in a study of response to subunit inactivated influenza vaccine. TCRdb reprocessed the RT-PCR reads via MiXCR and lists one record per CDR3 protein. The data show 500,000 to 650,000 distinct CDR3 sequences, around 8% seen once. Here the sequenced sample was PBMCs from blood, taken roughly 24 months after vaccination. These receptors all come from a man aged 50 to 69 who received an inactivated influenza vaccine. Each CDR3 is given without its conserved first and last residue. Clone size is shown for a subset of rows, as once, few, many or a class of expanded clone.

-	TRBJ1-2	TRBV29-1	SVESGTWGGYT
-	TRBJ2-7	TRBV12-3/TRBV12-4	ASSLPGQPYEQY
many	TRBJ1-4	TRBV4-1	ASSLGRAEKLF
once	TRBJ2-3	TRBV25-1	ASTRAGTQNTQY
few	TRBJ2-5	TRBV4-2	ASRIAGGPGETQY
few	TRBJ2-1	TRBV4-3	ASSQEGSGRNYNEQF
-	TRBJ2-7	TRBV19	ASTGRGPGYEQY
many	TRBJ2-5	TRBV12-3/TRBV12-4	ATRGGAETQY
few	TRBJ1-1	TRBV5-1	ASSLGNRNTEAF
-	TRBJ2-4	TRBV29-1	SVDGTGRNIQY
many	TRBJ2-3	TRBV4-1	ASSLRSSGGAKDTQY
few	TRBJ1-1	TRBV10-3	AISTTGGTEAF
-	TRBJ2-5	TRBV21-1	ASSKKPGSETQY
-	TRBJ1-3	TRBV7-9	ASSFRQGADGNTIY
-	TRBJ2-2	TRBV7-8	ASSSTGRFVRELF
few	TRBJ1-1	TRBV6-5	ASSYEIPLGTEAF
-	TRBJ1-1	TRBV20-1	SAGVGGNIAF
-	TRBJ2-7	TRBV7-9	ASSPKGGEQY
-	TRBJ1-6	TRBV6-5	ASSYSYSSYNSPLH
many	TRBJ1-1	TRBV16	ASLKSGSNTEAF
few	TRBJ2-7	TRBV7-9	ASSVRPLPTHEQY
many	TRBJ2-7	TRBV4-2	ASSPHPETGTYEQY
many	TRBJ1-2	TRBV7-2	ASSSGSYYGYT
-	TRBJ2-3	TRBV18	ASSPLEGDTQY
-	TRBJ2-7	TRBV7-9	ASSPQAYEQY
-	TRBJ1-5	TRBV3-1	ASRSGNQPQH
-	TRBJ1-2	TRBV10-3	AISESVRDFYGYT
few	TRBJ1-2	TRBV5-6	ASSLESFVGQGNYGYT
-	TRBJ1-2	TRBV19	ASIPIPSANYGYT
-	TRBJ2-5	TRBV9	ASSEGGLQETQY
-	TRBJ1-6	TRBV9	ASSVGAAYNSPLH
-	TRBJ1-5	TRBV4-2	ASSQDYRSNQPQH
many	TRBJ1-2	TRBV4-3	ASSQDPGDGYT
-	TRBJ2-7	TRBV7-2	ASSSRGSGGQY
many	TRBJ2-2	TRBV3-1	ASSQEGTTAGELF
many	TRBJ2-1	TRBV4-3	ASSPRTSGGPYNEQF
few	TRBJ2-1	TRBV6-2/TRBV6-3	ASSYSTRALPYNEQF
few	TRBJ2-7	TRBV7-2	ASSARTSGLRTYEQY
many	TRBJ2-3	TRBV7-2	ATGGYTDTQY
few	TRBJ2-1	TRBV20-1	SARRVTYNEQF
few	TRBJ2-1	TRBV20-1	SARVRTFSNNEQF
few	TRBJ2-1	TRBV27	ASSRAGRSYNEQF